Shown below are 6 T cell receptor beta chains from a single sample sequenced in a study of blood T cell repertoires in COVID-19. Sequenced by immunoSEQ multiplex PCR; TCRdb stores in-frame clones only, minus some. The table includes about 170,000 clones, roughly four fifths detected once. The sequencing input was peripheral blood. These receptors were collected from a man between 65 and 79 years old with active or convalescent COVID-19.

The chain uses TRBV15 and TRBJ2-2; 9 bases line up with TRBD1. The CDR3 runs to 16 residues. Per the germline V gene, CDR1 is LNHNV and CDR2 is YYDKDF (reference sequence). Trimming at V came to 3 bases and at J to 5 bases, leaving 7 bases not matched to a gene. CDR3 protein: CATSSLQGAMTGELFF. In DNA form, the CDR3 reads TGTGCCACCAGCAGCCTACAGGGGGCGATGACCGGGGAGCTGTTTTTT.

V and J are TRBV5-1 and TRBJ2-6; no clear D gene. Germline assignment: CDR1 SGHRS and CDR2 YFSETQ. This CDR3 contains 15 residues. Trimming stripped 0 bases from V and 1 base from J, with 5 bases between. The CDR3 protein is CASSLAVSGANVLTF. The CDR3 DNA reads as TGCGCCAGCAGCTTGGCCGTGTCTGGGGCCAACGTCCTGACTTTC.

This rearrangement joins TRBV11-2 to TRBJ1-2; D is unresolved. There are 14 residues in the CDR3. The germline gives CDR1 SGHAT, CDR2 FQNNGV. Trimming removed 1 base at V and 4 bases at J, with 10 bases between. The DNA of the CDR3 is TGTGCCAGCAGCTTAGGTCTAAGTTCCTATGGCTACACCTTC. It yields the protein CASSLGLSSYGYTF.

This chain links TRBV7-8 with TRBJ2-1; D is unresolved. The CDR3 runs 12 residues. The germline V gene has CDR1 SGHVS and CDR2 FQNEAQ. The V gene lost 5 bases and the J gene lost 6 bases, with 8 bases spanning the gap. CDR3 bases: TGTGCCAGCAGCACAACAAGCAATGAGCAGTTCTTC. It translates to CASSTTSNEQFF.

The chain joins TRBV7-2 to TRBJ2-7; tentatively, D is TRBD2 (5 bases). The CDR3 covers 15 residues. V shed 5 bases and J shed 4 bases, with 18 bases lying between them. Germline V lookup: CDR1 SGHTA, CDR2 FQGNSA. CDR3 DNA sequence: TGTGCCAGCAGCCCGGACCAAACTAGGACGTACGAGCAGTACTTC. Translating it yields CASSPDQTRTYEQYF. Supplemented by reference TRBV7-2 and TRBJ2-7, the full variable domain reads GAGVSQSPSNKVTEKGKDVELRCDPISGHTALYWYRQSLGQGLEFLIYFQGNSAPDKSGLPSDRFSAERTGGSVSTLTIQRTQQEDSAVYLCASSPDQTRTYEQYFGPGTRLTVT.

The chain uses TRBV5-1 and TRBJ2-7; TRBD1 matches at 8 bases. CDR3 length equals 14 residues. V gave up 4 bases and J gave up 3 bases; unmatched junction bases: 6. Germline loops: CDR1 SGHRS, CDR2 YFSETQ. CDR3 amino acids: CASSRGQVGYEQYF. The DNA for the CDR3 is TGCGCCAGCAGCCGGGGACAGGTCGGCTACGAGCAGTACTTC.